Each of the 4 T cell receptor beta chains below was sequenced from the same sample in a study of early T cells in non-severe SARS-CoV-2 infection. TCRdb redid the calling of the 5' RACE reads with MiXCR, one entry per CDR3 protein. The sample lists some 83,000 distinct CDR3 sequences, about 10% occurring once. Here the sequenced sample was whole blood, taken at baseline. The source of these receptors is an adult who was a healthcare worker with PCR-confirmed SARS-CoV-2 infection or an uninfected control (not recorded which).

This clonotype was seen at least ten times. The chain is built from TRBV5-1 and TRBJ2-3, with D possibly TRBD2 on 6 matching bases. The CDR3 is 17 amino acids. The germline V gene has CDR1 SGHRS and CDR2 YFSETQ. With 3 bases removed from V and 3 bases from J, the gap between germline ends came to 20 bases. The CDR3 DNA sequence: TGCGCCAGCAGCTACACAGGTGTCGTTGGAGGGACAGATACGCAGTATTTT. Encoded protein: CASSYTGVVGGTDTQYF.

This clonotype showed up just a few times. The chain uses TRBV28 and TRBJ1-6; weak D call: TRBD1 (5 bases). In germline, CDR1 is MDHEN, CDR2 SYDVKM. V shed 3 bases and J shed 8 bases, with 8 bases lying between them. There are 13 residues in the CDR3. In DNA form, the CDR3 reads TGTGCCAGCAGTTTTGGGGCGGATTCACCCCTCCACTTT. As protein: CASSFGADSPLHF. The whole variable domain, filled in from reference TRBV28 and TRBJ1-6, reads DVKVTQSSRYLVKRTGEKVFLECVQDMDHENMFWYRQDPGLGLRLIYFSYDVKMKEKGDIPEGYSVSREKKERFSLILESASTNQTSMYLCASSFGADSPLHFGNGTRLTVT.

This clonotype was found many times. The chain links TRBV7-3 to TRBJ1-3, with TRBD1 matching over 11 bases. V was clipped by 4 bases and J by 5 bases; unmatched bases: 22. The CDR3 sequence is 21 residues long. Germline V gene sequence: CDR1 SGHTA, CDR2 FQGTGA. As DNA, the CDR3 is TGTGCCAGCAGCTCACCCCCCCCGGGACAGGGGGAAAGGAGGAGTAGAAACACCATATATTTT. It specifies CASSSPPPGQGERRSRNTIYF.

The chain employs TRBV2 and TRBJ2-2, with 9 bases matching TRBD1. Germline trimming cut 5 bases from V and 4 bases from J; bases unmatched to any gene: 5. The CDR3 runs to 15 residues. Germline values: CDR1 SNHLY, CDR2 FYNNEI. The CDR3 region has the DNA TGTGCCAGCAGTAACGACAGGGGGAGCACCGGGGAGCTGTTTTTT. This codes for CASSNDRGSTGELFF.